This paragraph reports one T cell receptor beta chain. It has no known antigen specificity. The sample holds no much larger clone one base away, and base qualities are not on file. The CDR3, from cysteine to phenylalanine, totals 14 residues. Only the CDR3 portion is preserved as DNA: 42 bases, with reading frame beginning at the first base. CDR1 SGHRS and CDR2 YFSETQ are derived from the germline V gene. At the junction V is shortened by 4 bases and J by 0 bases, with 11 bases in between. TCRbeta CDR3 regions were amplified from genomic DNA by means of the immunoSEQ Assay, a bias-controlled multiplex PCR. Under the source paper's analysis protocol: The number of nucleated cells in each sample was estimated from the amplification of reference gene primers within the assay. Sequence reads were collapsed and filtered to measure the absolute abundance of every unique TCRbeta CDR3 rearrangement. For each sample, productive Simpson clonality was calculated as the square root of Simpson's diversity index over productive rearrangements. Entries here come from immuneACCESS through TCRdb and include only in-frame sequences with V and J called. Some clones fail to appear in such tables; in the studies checked, an unresolved V gene covers under half of the shortfall, and the cause of the remainder is unknown. From that table come the V and J calls and clone size; the DNA was used to work out D and trimming. The sample profile shows 140,000 or so clones; 84% of them were found once. The ten largest account for roughly 3.4% of the sample.

This sample was taken from a study of blood T cell repertoires in COVID-19 (dated by TCRdb to 2018 to 2020). Describing the broader study: Samples from collaborators originated in the United States, Italy and Spain and spanned both the acute and convalescent phases of COVID-19. The samples were drawn from the first 160 participants of the ongoing ImmuneRACE study and from 1,254 subjects provided by 6 global collaborators. The repertoires were made available in a free public database intended to serve as a resource for research on the immune response to SARS-CoV-2. The dataset comprised deeply sampled blood TCRbeta repertoires from subjects exposed to, actively infected with, or recovered from COVID-19. The prospective study material was composed of cDNA or gDNA derived from T cells, B-cell-depleted T cells, or PBMCs. A de-identified subject ID, COVID-19 status, age in years and sex were almost always included in the sample metadata. Where HLA class I and class II types were available, the types were taken from metadata supplied by the sample provider, not from assay-based typing.

Paper-wide results and their limitations: Clinical and demographic metadata were provided uncurated, with the amount varying by source and participant.

Enrolling through a virtual design, the prospective study's participants ranged in age from about 18 to 89 years and lived across roughly 24 United States geographic areas. To assign participants to cohorts, the prospective study relied on clinical history that participants themselves reported in a screening survey and a study questionnaire. Mobile phlebotomists in the prospective study collected whole blood, serum and a nasopharyngeal or oropharyngeal swab from every participant. Additional blood draws and questionnaires over an approximately 2-month period could optionally be provided by prospective study participants. Prospective study blood samples were shipped either frozen or at room temperature before DNA extraction.

The source material was PBMCs or T cells enriched from blood (not recorded which). This receptor was identified in a woman between 45 and 65 years old with acute COVID-19. This chain joins TRBV5-1 to TRBJ2-7, and the D gene may be TRBD1, 7 bases matching. The DNA sequence is as follows: TGCGCCAGCAGCGCGGGACAGATCTCCTACGAGCAGTACTTC. It is translated as CASSAGQISYEQYF. Where the CDR3 stops, the reference TRBV5-1 and TRBJ2-7 genes take over; the full variable domain is KAGVTQTPRYLIKTRGQQVTLSCSPISGHRSVSWYQQTPGQGLQFLFEYFSETQRNKGNFPGRFSGRQFSNSRSEMNVSTLELGDSALYLCASSAGQISYEQYFGPGTRLTVT.